These 18 T cell receptor beta chains were sequenced from one sample in a study of CD8 T cells in Susac syndrome. Random hexamers were used to reverse transcribe the RNA input (roughly 0.5 to 1 ug). TCRdb analysed the immunoSEQ multiplex PCR reads with MiXCR anew, one entry per CDR3 protein. The table has 160,000 or so distinct CDR3 sequences, approximately 94% seen once. Sequencing input: CD8+ T cells from PBMCs. The source of these receptors is a human donor with multiple sclerosis.

The V and J genes are TRBV29-1 and TRBJ1-2; no clear D. Germline CDR1 is SQVTM and CDR2 is ANQGSEA. The CDR3 spans 13 residues. The CDR3 DNA follows: TGCGCCTTCCAATCGGAGGGAAACTATGGCTACACCTTC. It specifies CAFQSEGNYGYTF.

The rearrangement joins TRBV2 to TRBJ1-5; D is uncertain. The V gene's germline CDR1 is SNHLY and CDR2 FYNNEI. There are 13 residues in the CDR3. Trimming shortened V by 8 bases and J by 6 bases, and 14 bases separated the two germline ends. The CDR3 bases are TGTGCCAGCGGTAGTAGTTTCAGTCAGCCCCAGCATTTT. Translation gives CASGSSFSQPQHF.

This chain joins TRBV9 and TRBJ2-6; D gene unclear. With 3 bases removed from V and 0 bases from J, the gap between germline ends came to 10 bases. The CDR3 spans 16 residues. Germline CDR1 is SGDLS and CDR2 is YYNGEE. CDR3 loop: CASSATAGSGANVLTF. The CDR3 bases are TGTGCCAGCAGCGCGACGGCCGGCTCTGGGGCCAACGTCCTGACTTTC. Full variable domain (remainder filled in from reference TRBV9 and TRBJ2-6): DSGVTQTPKHLITATGQRVTLRCSPRSGDLSVYWYQQSLDQGLQFLIQYYNGEERAKGNILERFSAQQFPDLHSELNLSSLELGDSALYFCASSATAGSGANVLTFGAGSRLTVL.

The rearrangement links TRBV2 to TRBJ2-1; the D gene is possibly TRBD2 (7 bases). The V end was cut by 8 bases, the J end by 3 bases, with 17 bases between. CDR3 length equals 15 residues. CDR1 is SNHLY and CDR2 is FYNNEI in the germline V gene. The DNA of the CDR3 is TGTGCCAGCGCGGTCGCGGGGGCCGACTACAATGAGCAGTTCTTC. It is translated as CASAVAGADYNEQFF.

The rearrangement uses TRBV2 and TRBJ1-2, with a tentative D call TRBD1 (6 bases). Trimming pared 9 bases from V and 6 bases from J, leaving 17 bases between. In germline, CDR1 is SNHLY, CDR2 FYNNEI. The CDR3 extends over 13 amino acids. CDR3 residues: CASALGGQDGYTF. The DNA for the CDR3 is TGTGCCAGTGCATTAGGGGGGCAAGATGGCTACACCTTC.

The CDR3 spells CASSLGQINTEAFF. In DNA form, the CDR3 reads TGTGCCAGCAGTTTGGGACAGATAAACACTGAAGCTTTCTTT. The rearrangement uses TRBV27 and TRBJ1-1; 7 nucleotides match TRBD1. Germline V gene data show CDR1 as MNHEY and CDR2 as SMNVEV (reference sequence). The V segment lost 3 bases and the J segment 2 bases; nucleotides outside the gene matches: 3. This CDR3 contains 14 residues.

This rearrangement joins TRBV29-1 to TRBJ1-2; perhaps TRBD1 as D (5 bases). Trimming cost V 4 bases and J 5 bases, with 14 bases left between them. Looked up from germline, CDR1 is SQVTM and CDR2 is ANQGSEA. The CDR3 spans 13 residues. The chain's CDR3 is CSVGDPAAYGYTF. Written as DNA, the CDR3 is TGCAGCGTTGGGGACCCGGCAGCATATGGCTACACCTTC.

The chain couples TRBV20-1 to TRBJ1-1; D is unresolved. Germline V gene lookup returns CDR1 DFQATT and CDR2 SNEGSKA (reference sequence). The CDR3 runs 12 residues. The CDR3 loop is CRIVNGNTEAFF. The CDR3 DNA reads as TGCAGGATCGTAAATGGGAACACTGAAGCTTTCTTT.

The genes are TRBV12-3 or TRBV12-4 and TRBJ1-5, with D perhaps matching TRBD1 (5 bases). The V end lost 6 bases, the J end lost 3 bases, and 9 bases lay between the germline ends. CDR3 length equals 13 residues. CDR3 bases: TGTGCCAGCAGCTACAGGTACAATCAGCCCCAGCATTTT. Translated, it gives CASSYRYNQPQHF.

The V and J genes are TRBV27 and TRBJ1-1, with a possible D match to TRBD1 (5 bases). CDR3 length equals 14 residues. The germline CDR1 and CDR2 sequences are MNHEY and SMNVEV (reference sequence). Trimming removed 5 bases at V and 4 bases at J, with 14 bases between. The CDR3 nucleotides are TGTGCCAGCAGTATCGGGGGGAGTGCCACTGAAGCTTTCTTT. Translating it yields CASSIGGSATEAFF.

This chain joins TRBV15 and TRBJ1-2, with a possible D match to TRBD1 (5 bases). The V gene's germline CDR1 is LNHNV and CDR2 YYDKDF (reference sequence). Trimming removed 5 bases from V and 4 bases from J, with 14 bases in between. The length of the CDR3 is 14 residues. CDR3 sequence reads: CATSPDQGGYGYTF. CDR3 sequence (DNA): TGTGCCACCAGCCCTGATCAGGGCGGCTATGGCTACACCTTC.

This chain joins TRBV9 and TRBJ2-3, with D possibly called TRBD1 or TRBD2 (6 bases each). This CDR3 region has 13 residues. Trimming cost V 4 bases and J 8 bases, with 14 bases left between them. Germline V CDR1 and CDR2: SGDLS, YYNGEE. The CDR3 region is CASSPPGAGTQYF. Written as DNA, the CDR3 is TGTGCCAGCAGCCCCCCGGGGGCCGGTACGCAGTATTTT.

The chain has TRBV29-1 and TRBJ2-1, with 7 bases identical to TRBD1. CDR3 length: 17 amino acids. V shed 0 bases and J 2 bases; nucleotides not matched to a gene: 10. CDR1 and CDR2 from the germline V gene are SQVTM and ANQGSEA. The CDR3 bases are TGCAGCGTTGAAGAAGTGGGACAGCTTTTACCCTACAATGAGCAGTTCTTC. Protein product: CSVEEVGQLLPYNEQFF.

This clonotype was counted a few times. The CDR3 spells CSAEGVTEAFF. The DNA for the CDR3 is TGCAGCGCCGAGGGGGTCACTGAAGCTTTCTTT. The gene calls are TRBV29-1 and TRBJ1-1; tentatively, D is TRBD1 (6 bases). The germline V gene encodes CDR1 SQVTM and CDR2 ANQGSEA. Trimming pared 7 bases from V and 4 bases from J, leaving 10 bases between. The CDR3 runs 11 residues. Full variable domain (outside the CDR3, taken from reference TRBV29-1 and TRBJ1-1): SAVISQKPSRDICQRGTSLTIQCQVDSQVTMMFWYRQQPGQSLTLIATANQGSEATYESGFVIDKFPISRPNLTFSTLTVSNMSPEDSSIYLCSAEGVTEAFFGQGTRLTVV.

The chain employs TRBV6-6 and TRBJ1-5; TRBD1 aligns across 7 bases. Germline CDR1 MNHNY, CDR2 SVGAGI (reference sequence). V trimming: 6 bases; J trimming: 5 bases; junction bases outside the gene matches: 10. CDR3 length: 15 amino acids. CDR3: CASSLDREGDQPQHF. CDR3 DNA: TGTGCCAGCAGCCTCGACAGGGAGGGCGATCAGCCCCAGCATTTT.

V usage is TRBV27 and J usage is TRBJ1-6; the D is unclear. V lost 2 bases and J lost 8, with 13 bases in between. The length of the CDR3 is 15 residues. Germline V gene lookup returns CDR1 MNHEY and CDR2 SMNVEV (reference sequence). The DNA of the CDR3 is TGTGCCAGCAGTTTACCAGGTGGATCTCATTCACCCCTCCACTTT. This encodes CASSLPGGSHSPLHF.

CDR3 amino acids: CASSRSVGEVYNEQFF. CDR3 bases: TGTGCCAGCAGTCGGTCCGTCGGGGAAGTGTACAATGAGCAGTTCTTC. The V gene is TRBV27, the J gene TRBJ2-1, with D maybe TRBD2 (5 bases). This CDR3 has 16 amino acids. Germline V CDR1 and CDR2: MNHEY, SMNVEV (reference sequence). The germline V and J ends were trimmed by 5 bases and 4 bases, with 18 bases remaining between them.

The rearrangement joins TRBV25-1 to TRBJ1-1, with TRBD1 matching over 7 bases. The CDR3 runs to 11 residues. Germline V gene sequence: CDR1 MGHDK, CDR2 SYGVNS. J was trimmed by 8 bases and V by 7 bases; bases with no gene match: 4. CDR3 region: CASTIGGEAFF. CDR3 nucleotide sequence: TGTGCCAGCACGATAGGGGGCGAAGCTTTCTTT.